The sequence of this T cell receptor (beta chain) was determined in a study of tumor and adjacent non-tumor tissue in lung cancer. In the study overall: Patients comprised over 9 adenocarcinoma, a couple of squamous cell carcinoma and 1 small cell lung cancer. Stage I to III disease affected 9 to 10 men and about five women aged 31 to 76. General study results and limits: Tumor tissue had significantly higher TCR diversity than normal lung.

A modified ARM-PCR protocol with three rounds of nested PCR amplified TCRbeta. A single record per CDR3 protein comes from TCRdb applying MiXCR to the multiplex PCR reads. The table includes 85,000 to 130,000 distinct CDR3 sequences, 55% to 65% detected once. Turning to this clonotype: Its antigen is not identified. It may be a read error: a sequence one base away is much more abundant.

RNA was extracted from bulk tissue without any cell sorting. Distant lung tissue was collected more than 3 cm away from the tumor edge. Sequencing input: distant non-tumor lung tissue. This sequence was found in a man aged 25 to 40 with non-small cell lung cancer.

CDR3 sequence: CASSPAGGLNTGELFF. The CDR3 DNA reads TGTGCCAGCAGCCCGGCGGGGGGGCTGAACACCGGGGAGCTGTTTTTT. This chain links TRBV5-4 with TRBJ2-2; 9 nucleotides match TRBD2. This CDR3 contains 16 residues. Losses at the gene ends were 4 bases for V and 1 base for J; bases not matched to a gene: 5. Looked up from germline, CDR1 is SGHNT and CDR2 is YYREEE (reference sequence). Using reference TRBV5-4 and TRBJ2-2 for the parts outside the CDR3, the full variable domain is ETGVTQSPTHLIKTRGQQVTLRCSSQSGHNTVSWYQQALGQGPQFIFQYYREEENGRGNFPPRFSGLQFPNYSSELNVNALELDDSALYLCASSPAGGLNTGELFFGEGSRLTVL.